The rows below give T cell receptor beta chains drawn from one sample of a study of shared clonotypes between healthy human individuals. Clones were read by immunoSEQ multiplex PCR, and TCRdb kept only the in-frame ones, dropping some. The sample lists some 2.1 million clones, roughly 95% occurring once. The specimen sequenced was naive CD8+ T cells from PBMCs. Receptor source: a man aged 18 to 30 in good health. Some clones in this sample may be carry-over from other donors' samples. Each CDR3 is given with its conserved first and last residue. The D gene is left open where the match is weak. The size field is filled for only some rows; it gives once, few, many or a size class.

d_call	cdr3_length	v_call	j_call	clone_size	cdr3_nt	cdr3_aa
TRBD1	16	TRBV11-3	TRBJ2-2	-	TGTGCCAGCAGCTCTCGTCGACAGGGCAACACCGGGGAGCTGTTTTTT	CASSSRRQGNTGELFF
-	12	TRBV9	TRBJ2-7	-	TGTGCCAGCAGCGACAGCTCCTACGAGCAGTACTTC	CASSDSSYEQYF
-	15	TRBV6-1	TRBJ1-2	-	TGTGCCAGCAGGGAGCCGGGACACGGGATGGATGGCTACACCTTC	CASREPGHGMDGYTF
TRBD1	17	TRBV9	TRBJ2-1	-	TGTGCCAGCAGCGTAGTTGGGACAGGGGGACTCCCCAATGAGCAGTTCTTC	CASSVVGTGGLPNEQFF
-	14	TRBV9	TRBJ1-2	-	TGTGCCAGCAGCGAGGGACGGTTGGGGAATGGCTACACCTTC	CASSEGRLGNGYTF
-	12	TRBV7-9	TRBJ2-7	-	TGTGCCAGCAGCCACGAGCGGGACGAGCAGTACTTC	CASSHERDEQYF
-	15	TRBV9	TRBJ1-2	-	TGTGCCAGCAGCGTAGCCAGGGAAGGGGACTATGGCTACACCTTC	CASSVAREGDYGYTF
-	13	TRBV9	TRBJ2-7	-	TGTGCCAGCAGCCACCGAGATACCTACGAGCAGTACTTC	CASSHRDTYEQYF
TRBD2	15	TRBV9	TRBJ2-7	-	TGTGCCAGCAGCGGGAACTCGGGACTAGTCTACGAGCAGTACTTC	CASSGNSGLVYEQYF
-	16	TRBV2	TRBJ2-7	-	TGTGCCAGCAGTGTTCCTGTCGACGCGACGGGAAACGAGCAGTACTTC	CASSVPVDATGNEQYF
TRBD1	15	TRBV11-2	TRBJ2-3	-	TGTGCCAGCAGCTCTACAGGGGGTCGCACAGATACGCAGTATTTT	CASSSTGGRTDTQYF
-	17	TRBV7-9	TRBJ2-2	-	TGTGCCAGCAGCTTAGTCCCCCGTTTGAAGAACACCGGGGAGCTGTTTTTT	CASSLVPRLKNTGELFF
-	13	TRBV28	TRBJ1-1	-	TGTGCCACCGATCGGGAGTTGAACACTGAAGCTTTCTTT	CATDRELNTEAFF
-	12	TRBV5-8	TRBJ2-7	-	TGTGCCAGCAGACGGCATTTTGACGAGCAGTACTTC	CASRRHFDEQYF
-	17	TRBV5-1	TRBJ2-2	-	TGCGCCAGCAGCCTCATCCATAAGGACAGAAACACCGGGGAGCTGTTTTTT	CASSLIHKDRNTGELFF
TRBD1	14	TRBV10-3	TRBJ2-7	-	TGTGCCATCAGTGTGGGACAGGGGGGCTACGAGCAGTACTTC	CAISVGQGGYEQYF
-	14	TRBV28	TRBJ2-1	-	TGTGCCAGCAGTTTAACCGGGTCACGCAATGAGCAGTTCTTC	CASSLTGSRNEQFF
-	16	TRBV27	TRBJ1-1	-	TGTGCCAGCAGTCCGGGACGGACGGGCATGGGCACTGAAGCTTTCTTT	CASSPGRTGMGTEAFF
TRBD1	15	TRBV5-5	TRBJ2-7	once	TGTGCCAGCAGCTCTCGGGACAGGGCATCCTACGAGCAGTACTTC	CASSSRDRASYEQYF
-	15	TRBV10-3	TRBJ1-2	-	TGTGCCATCAGTGGGACCACCTCCGGAACGTATGGCTACACCTTC	CAISGTTSGTYGYTF
-	15	TRBV27	TRBJ2-2	-	TGTGCCAGCAGTTTAGCCCTGCCCGGTCCCGGGGAGCTGTTTTTT	CASSLALPGPGELFF
-	14	TRBV11-2	TRBJ2-7	-	TGTGCCAGCAGCTACGGACAGACCCTCTACGAGCAGTACTTC	CASSYGQTLYEQYF
TRBD1	18	TRBV2	TRBJ2-6	-	TGTGCCAGCAGTGAGATGGGACAGGGTCGGTCTGGGGCCAACGTCCTGACTTTC	CASSEMGQGRSGANVLTF
-	14	TRBV12-5	TRBJ1-2	-	TGTGCTAGTGGTTCGTGGGGGGAAGGCTATGGCTACACCTTC	CASGSWGEGYGYTF
TRBD2	15	TRBV5-4	TRBJ2-7	-	TGTGCCAGCAGCCCGTTAGCGGGAGGGGTGCACGAGCAGTACTTC	CASSPLAGGVHEQYF
-	13	TRBV5-1	TRBJ1-2	-	TGCGCCAGCTGGGACGGTGAGAGCTATGGCTACACCTTC	CASWDGESYGYTF
TRBD1	15	TRBV7-8	TRBJ2-7	-	TGTGCCAGCAGCCGACAGGGGGCTTGGTCCTACGAGCAGTACTTC	CASSRQGAWSYEQYF
-	15	TRBV19	TRBJ2-3	-	TGTGCCAGTAGTATATGGGCAGCTAGCACAGATACGCAGTATTTT	CASSIWAASTDTQYF
-	14	TRBV5-1	TRBJ2-3	-	TGCGCCAGCAGCATGGACAGTAGCACAGATACGCAGTATTTT	CASSMDSSTDTQYF
TRBD1	15	TRBV27	TRBJ2-7	-	TGTGCCAGCACCCTACGGGGGACAGGGCGGTACGAGCAGTACTTC	CASTLRGTGRYEQYF
TRBD2	14	TRBV5-1	TRBJ2-7	-	TGCGCCAGCAGCGATAGCGGGAGAGCCTACGAGCAGTACTTC	CASSDSGRAYEQYF
TRBD1	17	TRBV27	TRBJ2-7	-	TGTGCCAGCAGTTTATCTCTAGGGGACAGGGGCTCCTACGAGCAGTACTTC	CASSLSLGDRGSYEQYF
-	17	TRBV9	TRBJ2-7	once	TGTGCCAGCAGCGCCAAGGTGGGCGTGAAGTCAACCTACGAGCAGTACTTC	CASSAKVGVKSTYEQYF
-	13	TRBV7-9	TRBJ2-7	-	TGTGCCAGCATTGGGCTGCTAGACTACGAGCAGTACTTC	CASIGLLDYEQYF
TRBD2	15	TRBV27	TRBJ2-2	-	TGTGCCAGCAGTTGGCTAGCGGGAGGAACCGGGGAGCTGTTTTTT	CASSWLAGGTGELFF
TRBD2	16	TRBV27	TRBJ2-1	-	TGTGCCAGCAGACCTTTGATAGCGGGAGTAAACAATGAGCAGTTCTTC	CASRPLIAGVNNEQFF
-	13	TRBV29-1	TRBJ2-7	-	TGCAGCGTTGGGAGGGGGGGCCCCTACGAGCAGTACTTC	CSVGRGGPYEQYF
TRBD1	13	TRBV9	TRBJ2-7	once	TGTGCCAGCAGCGTAGCAGGGGGTGACGAGCAGTACTTC	CASSVAGGDEQYF
TRBD2	18	TRBV4-2	TRBJ2-1	-	TGTGCCAGCAGCCAACCACTGGGAGGGGCCCGATGGGAGAATGAGCAGTTCTTC	CASSQPLGGARWENEQFF
-	12	TRBV19	TRBJ1-1	few	TGTGCCAGTATCACAGGGATGGCTGAAGCTTTCTTT	CASITGMAEAFF
-	12	TRBV28	TRBJ2-7	-	TGTGCCAGCAGGCGGGTTATGTACGAGCAGTACTTC	CASRRVMYEQYF
-	12	TRBV27	TRBJ2-2	-	TGTGCCAGCACCCCAGGGTCCGGGGAGCTGTTTTTT	CASTPGSGELFF
TRBD1	14	TRBV7-3	TRBJ2-7	-	TGTGCCAGCAGCTTGACAGGGACCTCCTACGAGCAGTACTTC	CASSLTGTSYEQYF
-	18	TRBV21-1	TRBJ2-1	-	TGTGCCAGCAGCCGACGGCTCTGGACAGGGGGCACATACAATGAGCAGTTCTTC	CASSRRLWTGGTYNEQFF
TRBD2	15	TRBV28	TRBJ2-1	once	TGTGCCAGCAGCCCCGTGGGGGGGACCTACAATGAGCAGTTCTTC	CASSPVGGTYNEQFF
TRBD2	16	TRBV4-1	TRBJ2-1	once	TGCGCCAGCGCCGATCTGGGCGGGAGGCCCTACAATGAGCAGTTCTTC	CASADLGGRPYNEQFF
-	14	TRBV2	TRBJ1-1	-	TGTGCCAGCAGTCAAACCAGGGGTAGCACTGAAGCTTTCTTT	CASSQTRGSTEAFF
-	13	TRBV27	TRBJ1-1	-	TGTGCCAGCAGTTTAGGAGAGAACACTGAAGCTTTCTTT	CASSLGENTEAFF
TRBD2	16	TRBV11-2	TRBJ2-1	-	TGTGCCAGCAGCTTAAGTGTGGGAGGGCCGGGCAATGAGCAGTTCTTC	CASSLSVGGPGNEQFF
-	15	TRBV9	TRBJ1-1	-	TGTGCCAGCAGCGTAGACCAGGGAGGTATAACTGAAGCTTTCTTT	CASSVDQGGITEAFF
-	16	TRBV15	TRBJ2-2	-	TGTGCCACCAGCCCGGCGGAGGGACCGAACACCGGGGAGCTGTTTTTT	CATSPAEGPNTGELFF
-	18	TRBV28	TRBJ1-2	-	TGTGCCAGCAGTTCCCCGCCAACGGGGTCTTCGAGGAACTATGGCTACACCTTC	CASSSPPTGSSRNYGYTF
TRBD1	19	TRBV4-3	TRBJ2-1	-	TGCGCCAGCAGCCAAGACCCCGTGGGGACAGGGGGCTCCAACAATGAGCAGTTCTTC	CASSQDPVGTGGSNNEQFF
-	13	TRBV27	TRBJ1-5	-	TGTGCCAGCAGTTTACTGGGAAATCAGCCCCAGCATTTT	CASSLLGNQPQHF
TRBD1	16	TRBV9	TRBJ1-1	-	TGTGCCAGCAGCTTAGGGGACAGCCCTTTGAACACTGAAGCTTTCTTT	CASSLGDSPLNTEAFF